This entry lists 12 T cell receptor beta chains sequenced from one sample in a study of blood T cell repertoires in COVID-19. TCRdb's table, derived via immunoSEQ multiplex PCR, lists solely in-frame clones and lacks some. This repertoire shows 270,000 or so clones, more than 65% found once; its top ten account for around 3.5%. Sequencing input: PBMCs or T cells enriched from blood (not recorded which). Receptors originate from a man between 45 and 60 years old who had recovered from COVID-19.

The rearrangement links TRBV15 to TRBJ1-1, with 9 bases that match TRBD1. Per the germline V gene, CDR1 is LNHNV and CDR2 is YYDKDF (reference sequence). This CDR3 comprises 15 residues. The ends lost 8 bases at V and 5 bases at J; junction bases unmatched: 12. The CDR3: CATSRMDRGGTEAFF. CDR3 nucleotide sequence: TGTGCCACCTCTAGGATGGACAGGGGTGGGACTGAAGCTTTCTTT.

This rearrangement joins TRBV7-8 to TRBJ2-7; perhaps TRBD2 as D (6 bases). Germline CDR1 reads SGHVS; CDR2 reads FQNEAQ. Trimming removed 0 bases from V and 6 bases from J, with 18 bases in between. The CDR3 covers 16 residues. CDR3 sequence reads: CASSLARGRVHGEQYF. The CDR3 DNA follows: TGTGCCAGCAGCTTAGCGCGGGGCAGGGTACACGGCGAGCAGTACTTC.

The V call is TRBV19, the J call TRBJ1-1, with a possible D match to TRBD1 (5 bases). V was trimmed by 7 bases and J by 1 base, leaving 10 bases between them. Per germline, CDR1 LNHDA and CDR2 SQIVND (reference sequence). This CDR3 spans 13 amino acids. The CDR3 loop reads CASTRRGNTEAFF. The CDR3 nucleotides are TGTGCCAGTACCCGGAGGGGGAACACTGAAGCTTTCTTT.

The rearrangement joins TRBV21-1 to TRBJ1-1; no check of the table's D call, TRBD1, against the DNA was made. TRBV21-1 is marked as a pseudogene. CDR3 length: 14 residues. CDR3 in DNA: TGTGCCAGCAATCCGGGGACAGGGAAGACTGAAGCTTTCTTT. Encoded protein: CASNPGTGKTEAFF.

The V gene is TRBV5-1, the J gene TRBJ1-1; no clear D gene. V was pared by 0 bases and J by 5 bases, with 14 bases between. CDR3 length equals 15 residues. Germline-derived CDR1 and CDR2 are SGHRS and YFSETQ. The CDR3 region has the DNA TGCGCCAGCAGCTTGGGGCCAACTACGGGGACTGAAGCTTTCTTT. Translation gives CASSLGPTTGTEAFF.

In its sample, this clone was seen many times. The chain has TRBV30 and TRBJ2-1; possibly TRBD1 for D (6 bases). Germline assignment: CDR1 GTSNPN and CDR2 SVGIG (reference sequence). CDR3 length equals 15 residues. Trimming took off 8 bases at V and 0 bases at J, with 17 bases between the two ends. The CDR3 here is CAVLQGQGSYNEQFF. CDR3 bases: TGTGCCGTATTACAGGGTCAAGGCTCCTACAATGAGCAGTTCTTC. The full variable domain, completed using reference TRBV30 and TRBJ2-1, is SQTIHQWPATLVQPVGSPLSLECTVEGTSNPNLYWYRQAAGRGLQLLFYSVGIGQISSEVPQNLSASRPQDRQFILSSKKLLLSDSGFYLCAVLQGQGSYNEQFFGPGTRLTVL.

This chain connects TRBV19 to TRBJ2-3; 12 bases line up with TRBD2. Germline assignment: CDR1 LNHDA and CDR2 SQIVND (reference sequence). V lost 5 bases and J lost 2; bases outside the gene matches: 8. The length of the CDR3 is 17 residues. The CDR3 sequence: CASSLTSGGYITDTQYF. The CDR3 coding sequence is TGTGCCAGTAGTCTGACTAGCGGGGGTTACATCACAGATACGCAGTATTTT.

This chain's CDR3 is CASGGDSSYEQYF. CDR3 DNA sequence: TGCGCCAGCGGTGGGGACAGCTCCTACGAGCAGTACTTC. V gene TRBV10-2 combines with J gene TRBJ2-7; 7 bases align to TRBD1. The CDR3 spans 13 residues. Germline assignment: CDR1 WSHSY and CDR2 SAAADI. The J segment lost 0 bases and the V segment lost 8 bases, leaving 4 bases of the junction unmatched.

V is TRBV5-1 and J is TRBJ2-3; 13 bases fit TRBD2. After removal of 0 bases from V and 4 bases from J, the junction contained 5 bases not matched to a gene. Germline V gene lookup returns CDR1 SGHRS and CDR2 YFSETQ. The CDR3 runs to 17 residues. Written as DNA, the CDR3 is TGCGCCAGCAGCTTGGGACTAGCGGGGGGCCCGTCAGATACGCAGTATTTT. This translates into CASSLGLAGGPSDTQYF.

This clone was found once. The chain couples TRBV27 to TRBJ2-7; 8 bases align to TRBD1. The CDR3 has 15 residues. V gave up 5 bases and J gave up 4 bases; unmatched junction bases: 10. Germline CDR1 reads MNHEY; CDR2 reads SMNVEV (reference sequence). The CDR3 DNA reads TGTGCCAGCAGTCCCCCAGGGGGCAGGGTTTACGAGCAGTACTTC. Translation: CASSPPGGRVYEQYF.

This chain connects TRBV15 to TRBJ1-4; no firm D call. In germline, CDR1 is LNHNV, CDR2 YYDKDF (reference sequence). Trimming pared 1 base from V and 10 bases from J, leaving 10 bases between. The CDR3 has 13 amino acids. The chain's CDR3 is CATSRVASVKLFF. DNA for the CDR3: TGTGCCACCAGCAGAGTGGCCTCAGTAAAACTGTTTTTT.

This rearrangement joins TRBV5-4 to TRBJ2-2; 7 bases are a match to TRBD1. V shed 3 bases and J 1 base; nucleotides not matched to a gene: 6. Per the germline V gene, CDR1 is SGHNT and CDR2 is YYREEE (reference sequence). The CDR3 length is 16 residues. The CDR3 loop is CASSSGQPLNTGELFF. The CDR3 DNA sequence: TGTGCCAGCAGCTCGGGACAGCCCTTGAACACCGGGGAGCTGTTTTTT.